The 18 T cell receptor beta chains below come from one sample, sequenced in a study of blood T cell repertoires in COVID-19. Clones were sequenced by immunoSEQ multiplex PCR, and TCRdb holds only the in-frame ones, with some missing. The sample shows 300,000 to 350,000 clones, around four fifths of them seen only once. Source material: peripheral blood. The receptors derive from a man aged 25 to 45 with active or convalescent COVID-19.

The J gene is TRBJ2-7, the V gene TRBV7-2; D is unresolved. This CDR3 has 13 amino acids. CDR1 SGHTA and CDR2 FQGNSA come from the germline V gene. Trimming left V 5 bases short and J 5 bases short, with 13 bases between. The CDR3 spells CASSPLVQDEQYF. In DNA form, the CDR3 reads TGTGCCAGCAGCCCCCTCGTACAAGACGAGCAGTACTTC.

V and J are TRBV5-1 and TRBJ1-1; unclear D gene. This CDR3 spans 12 amino acids. Germline values: CDR1 SGHRS, CDR2 YFSETQ. V lost 0 bases and J lost 7, with 7 bases in between. DNA for the CDR3: TGCGCCAGCAGCTTGGTAGGGAGTGAAGCTTTCTTT. Protein: CASSLVGSEAFF.

This chain joins TRBV7-2 and TRBJ2-3; a weak D match, TRBD2 (5 bases). CDR3 length: 15 residues. V lost 2 bases and J 3 bases, leaving 12 bases between the germline ends. The V gene's germline CDR1 is SGHTA and CDR2 FQGNSA. The CDR3 region is CASSLNRGATDTQYF. DNA for the CDR3: TGTGCCAGCAGCTTAAATCGGGGAGCTACAGATACGCAGTATTTT.

The rearrangement uses TRBV5-8 and TRBJ1-2; possibly TRBD1 for D (6 bases). Germline values: CDR1 SGHTS, CDR2 YDEGEE. The CDR3 is 13 amino acids. Trimming left V 1 base short and J 7 bases short, with 11 bases between. In DNA form, the CDR3 reads TGTGCCAGCAGCTTGACCTCAGGGGTTGGCTACACCTTC. Amino acids: CASSLTSGVGYTF.

The V call is TRBV7-9, the J call TRBJ1-3; the D is unclear. CDR1 and CDR2 from the germline V gene are SEHNR and FQNEAQ (reference sequence). There are 17 residues in the CDR3. Trimming stripped 0 bases from V and 0 bases from J, with 12 bases between. The CDR3, as DNA: TGTGCCAGCAGCTTAGCGCATCCAGCGAGCTCTGGAAACACCATATATTTT. Translating gives CASSLAHPASSGNTIYF.

The chain is built from TRBV7-3 and TRBJ2-1; the D is unclear. The CDR3 contains 15 residues. The V gene lost 5 bases and the J gene lost 2 bases, with 13 bases spanning the gap. CDR1 and CDR2 (germline): SGHTA, FQGTGA. CDR3 coding DNA: TGTGCCAGCAGCCTGCGCCTACAGACCTACAATGAGCAGTTCTTC. This codes for CASSLRLQTYNEQFF.

The V and J genes are TRBV2 and TRBJ1-5, with D possibly matching TRBD1 (6 bases). Germline assignment: CDR1 SNHLY and CDR2 FYNNEI. The CDR3 loop spans 16 amino acids. V lost 1 base to trimming and J lost 0 bases, with 10 bases between them. The CDR3 DNA reads as TGTGCCAGCAGTGAAGACCGGACAGATAGCAATCAGCCCCAGCATTTT. It encodes CASSEDRTDSNQPQHF.

The rearrangement joins TRBV2 to TRBJ1-4; 10 nucleotides match TRBD1. V trimming: 0 bases; J trimming: 8 bases; junction bases outside the gene matches: 6. The germline V gene encodes CDR1 SNHLY and CDR2 FYNNEI. The CDR3 is 16 amino acids. The CDR3 sequence is CASSEAPGQGKEKLFF. The CDR3 bases are TGTGCCAGCAGTGAAGCGCCGGGACAGGGGAAAGAAAAACTGTTTTTT.

The rearrangement links TRBV7-8 to TRBJ1-1; D call uncertain. This CDR3 comprises 13 residues. Trimming stripped 5 bases from V and 6 bases from J, with 13 bases between. Per the germline V gene, CDR1 is SGHVS and CDR2 is FQNEAQ. The CDR3: CASSPEVSPEAFF. CDR3 DNA sequence: TGTGCCAGCAGCCCAGAAGTAAGTCCTGAAGCTTTCTTT.

This clone was found once. Other DNA variants within this sample encode the same CDR3. This chain links TRBV5-1 with TRBJ1-4; 8 positions match TRBD1. J lost 2 bases, V lost 1 base, and 1 base had no gene match. The V gene's germline CDR1 is SGHRS and CDR2 YFSETQ. There are 15 residues in the CDR3. The CDR3 loop reads CASSLTGGTNEKLFF. For the CDR3, the DNA is TGCGCCAGCAGCTTGACAGGGGGGACTAATGAAAAACTGTTTTTT.

This clone was seen only a few times. This sequence joins TRBV7-2 and TRBJ2-1, with no clear D. V was trimmed by 5 bases and J by 4 bases, leaving 6 bases between them. Germline values: CDR1 SGHTA, CDR2 FQGNSA. The CDR3 is 12 residues long. CDR3 residues: CASSPGYNEQFF. CDR3 in DNA: TGTGCCAGCAGCCCCGGTTACAATGAGCAGTTCTTC.

V and J are TRBV20-1 and TRBJ1-4; D not certain. Per germline, CDR1 DFQATT and CDR2 SNEGSKA (reference sequence). Trimming removed 7 bases at V and 7 bases at J, with 10 bases between. The CDR3 runs to 11 residues. The CDR3 coding sequence is TGCAGTGTTCCTTTTCGTGAAAAACTGTTTTTT. It codes for CSVPFREKLFF.

The J gene is TRBJ2-7, the V gene TRBV4-3; no clear D gene. From germline, CDR1 is LGHNA and CDR2 YSLEER. This CDR3 spans 15 amino acids. Trimming shortened V by 1 base and J by 3 bases, and 13 bases separated the two germline ends. The CDR3 sequence: CASSQGFQTGYEQYF. CDR3 DNA: TGCGCCAGCAGCCAAGGGTTCCAGACTGGCTACGAGCAGTACTTC.

The chain has TRBV7-7 and TRBJ2-7; unclear D gene. This CDR3 region has 15 residues. CDR1 and CDR2 (germline): SSHAT, FNYEAQ (reference sequence). V gave up 5 bases and J gave up 4 bases, with 18 bases separating them. The CDR3 reads CASSQWWNWAYEQYF. In DNA, the CDR3 is TGTGCCAGCAGCCAGTGGTGGAATTGGGCTTACGAGCAGTACTTC.

The V and J genes are TRBV9 and TRBJ2-2; D unclear. The CDR3 is 12 residues long. The ends were cut back, 4 bases at V and 6 bases at J, with 7 bases in the middle. CDR1 SGDLS and CDR2 YYNGEE come from the germline V gene. The CDR3 loop is CASSPPPGELFF. The CDR3 bases are TGTGCCAGCAGCCCCCCTCCCGGGGAGCTGTTTTTT.

This clone was observed a few times. The chain has TRBV7-9 and TRBJ1-6; a possible D gene is TRBD1 (6 bases). CDR3 length: 14 amino acids. Trimming cost V 3 bases and J 7 bases, with 10 bases left between them. CDR1 SEHNR and CDR2 FQNEAQ come from the germline V gene (reference sequence). Here the CDR3 reads CASSLTGSNSPLHF. DNA for the CDR3: TGTGCCAGCAGCTTGACAGGTTCCAATTCACCCCTCCACTTT.

J is TRBJ1-1 and V is TRBV7-2; D remains unclear. V was trimmed by 1 base and J by 11 bases, leaving 11 bases between them. Germline V gives CDR1 SGHTA, CDR2 FQGNSA. This CDR3 contains 12 residues. In DNA form, the CDR3 reads TGTGCCAGCAGCTTAGGGGCACGGGAGGCTTTCTTT. It codes for CASSLGAREAFF.

V gene TRBV29-1 combines with J gene TRBJ1-1; possibly TRBD1 for D (6 bases). This CDR3 has 13 amino acids. Trimming took 3 bases from V and 4 from J, leaving 12 bases between them. Germline CDR1 is SQVTM and CDR2 is ANQGSEA. CDR3 DNA: TGCAGCGTTGAGATGGGGGCGGGCACTGAAGCTTTCTTT. Amino acid sequence: CSVEMGAGTEAFF.